This entry is about one T cell receptor beta chain. Germline CDR1 reads SGHNT; CDR2 reads YYREEE (reference sequence). The CDR3 totals 14 residues. V dropped 0 bases and J dropped 0 bases, with 7 bases sitting between them. The entry originates in a study of blood T cell repertoires in COVID-19. Background on the study: Samples taken during acute and convalescent COVID-19 were collected in the United States, Italy and Spain. PBMCs, B-cell-depleted T cells, or T cells were the source of the cDNA or gDNA that made up the material.

The authors' processing: The authors estimated nucleated cell counts from reference gene primer amplification. Generated by immunoSEQ multiplex PCR, the TCRdb table keeps only in-frame clones and is missing some. V, J and clone size reflect that table, while D and trimming were determined from the DNA. Of approximately 150,000 clones detected, roughly four fifths appear once; the ten largest clones hold about 1.6%. The chain has TRBV5-4 and TRBJ2-7; D is undetermined. The sample taken for sequencing was peripheral blood. This clonotype was sampled from a human donor in a cohort sampled during active COVID-19. CDR3 amino acids: CASSLDRYSYEQYF. CDR3 nucleotide sequence: TGTGCCAGCAGCTTGGACAGATACTCCTACGAGCAGTACTTC.